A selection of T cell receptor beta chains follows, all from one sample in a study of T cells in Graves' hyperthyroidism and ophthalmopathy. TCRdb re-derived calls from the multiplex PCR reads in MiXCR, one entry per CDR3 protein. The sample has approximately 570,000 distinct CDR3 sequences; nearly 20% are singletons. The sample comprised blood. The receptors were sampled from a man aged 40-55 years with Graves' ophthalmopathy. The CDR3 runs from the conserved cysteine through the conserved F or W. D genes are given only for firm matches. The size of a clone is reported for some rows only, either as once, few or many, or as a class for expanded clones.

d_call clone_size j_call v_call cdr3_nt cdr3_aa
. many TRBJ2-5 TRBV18 TGTGCCAGCTCACCACCAGGGATGCCAGAGACCCAGTACTTC CASSPPGMPETQYF
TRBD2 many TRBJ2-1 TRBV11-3 TGTGCCAGCAGTCAACTAGCGGGGTTCGATGAGCAGTTCTTC CASSQLAGFDEQFF
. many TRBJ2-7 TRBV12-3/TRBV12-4 TGTGCCAGCAGCTTTTCTATGAGCGCGACAGGCACCTACGAGCAGTACTTC CASSFSMSATGTYEQYF
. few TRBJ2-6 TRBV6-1 TGTGCCAGCAGTGAACACTTACTACGCTCTGGGGCCAACGTCCTGACTTTC CASSEHLLRSGANVLTF
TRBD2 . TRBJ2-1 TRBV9 TGTGCCAGCAGCGTCTCAGCTCTAGCGGGGGGTGAGCAGTTCTTC CASSVSALAGGEQFF
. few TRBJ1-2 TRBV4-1 TGCGCCAGCAGCCAAGATGGTTGGGGGGCCACTAACTATGGCTACACCTTC CASSQDGWGATNYGYTF
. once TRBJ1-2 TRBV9 TGTGCCAGCAGCGTAAGCTTAGGGGATGGCTACACCTTT CASSVSLGDGYTF
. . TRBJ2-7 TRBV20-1 TGCAGTGCTAGCGGGGGGCCCTACTACGAGCAGTACTTC CSASGGPYYEQYF
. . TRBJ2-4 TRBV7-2 TGTGCCAGCGGCTTATATGACGCGATCGGGGAAAACATTCAGTACTTC CASGLYDAIGENIQYF
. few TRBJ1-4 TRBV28 TGTGCCAGCAGTTTCCAGGCAGGTGAAAAACTGTTTTTT CASSFQAGEKLFF
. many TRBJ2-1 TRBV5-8 TGTGCCAGCAGCTTGTGGATGAGGATGAACAATGAGCAGTTCTTC CASSLWMRMNNEQFF
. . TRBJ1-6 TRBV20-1 TGCAGTGCTAGAGATAGTGACGGCCGAAGCAATTCACCCCTCCACTTT CSARDSDGRSNSPLHF
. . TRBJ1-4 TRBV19 TGTGCCAGTGGCGCGGGCGGATATAATGAAAAACTGTTTTTT CASGAGGYNEKLFF
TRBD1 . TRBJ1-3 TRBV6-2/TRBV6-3 TGTGCCAGCAGTCGGCGGGATAGACAGGGGCCTGGAAACACCATATATTTT CASSRRDRQGPGNTIYF
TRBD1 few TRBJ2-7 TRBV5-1 TGCGCCAGCAGCAGGCAGGGGGACTACGAGCAGTACTTC CASSRQGDYEQYF
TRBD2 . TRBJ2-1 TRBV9 TGTGCCAGCAGCCTATGGCGGGAGGGCACCGATGAGCAGTTCTTC CASSLWREGTDEQFF